This TCR beta chain was sequenced in a study of shared clonotypes between healthy human individuals. A CD45RA-negative memory subset and a CD45RA+ naive subset were separated from the CD4+ cells. The assay was immunoSEQ multiplex PCR, and TCRdb's table has in-frame clones only and misses some. The sample lists 2 million to 3 million clones, approximately 92% occurring once. The CDR3 contains 15 residues. The material sequenced was naive CD4+ T cells sorted from blood. Subset defined: CD45RA+ positively selected. The sequence was obtained from a man aged 18 to 35 in good health. V is TRBV21-1 and J is TRBJ1-5; the D call in the table, TRBD1, was not verified against the DNA. TRBV21-1 is a recognized pseudogene. The DNA for the CDR3 is TGTGCCAGCAGCAACTCGCAGGGGGTAAGACAGCCCCAGCATTTT. It is translated as CASSNSQGVRQPQHF.